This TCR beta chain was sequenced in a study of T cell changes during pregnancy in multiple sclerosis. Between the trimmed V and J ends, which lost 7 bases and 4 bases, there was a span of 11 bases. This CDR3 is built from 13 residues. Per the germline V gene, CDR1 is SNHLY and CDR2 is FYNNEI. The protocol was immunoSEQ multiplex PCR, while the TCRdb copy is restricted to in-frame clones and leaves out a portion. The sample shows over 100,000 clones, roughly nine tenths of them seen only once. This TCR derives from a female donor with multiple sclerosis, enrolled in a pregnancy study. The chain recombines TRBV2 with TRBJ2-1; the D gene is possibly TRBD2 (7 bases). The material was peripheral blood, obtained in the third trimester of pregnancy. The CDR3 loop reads CASTGGQYNEQFF. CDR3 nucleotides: TGTGCCAGCACGGGGGGCCAGTACAATGAGCAGTTCTTC.